These 3 T cell receptor beta chains came from one sample sequenced in a study of blood T cell repertoires in COVID-19. Using immunoSEQ multiplex PCR, the repertoire was profiled, and TCRdb retains in-frame clones only, with some absent. This sample yields some 190,000 clones, of which under 80% are seen a single time; 9.5% to 15% belongs to the top ten. Material for sequencing was peripheral blood. The receptors shown here come from a woman in her fifties or sixties with acute or convalescent COVID-19.

The chain couples TRBV5-1 to TRBJ2-1; 7 nucleotides line up with TRBD1. Germline V gene data show CDR1 as SGHRS and CDR2 as YFSETQ. This CDR3 spans 16 amino acids. Trimming cost V 5 bases and J 9 bases; bases outside gene matches: 17. CDR3 in amino acids: CASSQPPGQTYGEQFF. CDR3 bases: TGCGCCAGCAGTCAGCCTCCGGGACAGACTTACGGTGAGCAGTTCTTC.

The chain couples TRBV3-1 (or the pseudogene TRBV3-2) to TRBJ2-3, with TRBD2 as a possible D gene (5 bases). The CDR3 has 16 amino acids. Germline V CDR1 and CDR2: LGHDT, YNNKEL (reference sequence). V was trimmed by 1 base and J by 4 bases, leaving 15 bases between them. CDR3 sequence reads: CASSQASASSSDTQYF. CDR3 sequence (DNA): TGTGCCAGCAGCCAAGCTTCGGCTAGCAGTTCAGATACGCAGTATTTT.

The CDR3 region has the DNA TGTGCCACCAGTGACTCCAACCGACTAGCGGGTGGCACAGATACGCAGTATTTT. This gives the protein CATSDSNRLAGGTDTQYF. The V and J genes are TRBV24-1 and TRBJ2-3; 10 bases fit TRBD2. The CDR3 has 18 amino acids. Germline values: CDR1 KGHDR, CDR2 SFDVKD. V lost 4 bases, J lost 1 base, and 10 bases stayed unmatched.